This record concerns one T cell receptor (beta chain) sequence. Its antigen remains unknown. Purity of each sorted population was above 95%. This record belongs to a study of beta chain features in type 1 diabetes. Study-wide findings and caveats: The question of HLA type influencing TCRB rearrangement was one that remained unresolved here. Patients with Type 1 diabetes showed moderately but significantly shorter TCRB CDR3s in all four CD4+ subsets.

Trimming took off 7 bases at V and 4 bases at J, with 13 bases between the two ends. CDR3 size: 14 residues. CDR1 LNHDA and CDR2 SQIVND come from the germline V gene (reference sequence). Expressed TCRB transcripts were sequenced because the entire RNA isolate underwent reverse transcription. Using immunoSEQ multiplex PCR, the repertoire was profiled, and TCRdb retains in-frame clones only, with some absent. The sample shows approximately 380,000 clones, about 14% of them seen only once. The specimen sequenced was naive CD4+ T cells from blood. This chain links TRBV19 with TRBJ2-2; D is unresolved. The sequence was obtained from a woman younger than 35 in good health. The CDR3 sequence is CASKSQKFTGELFF. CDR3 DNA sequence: TGTGCCAGTAAGTCTCAGAAGTTCACCGGGGAGCTGTTTTTT.